The clone carrying this T cell receptor beta chain was seen a handful of times. This record comes from a study of cytomegalovirus exposure and HLA in healthy donors. V lost 6 bases to trimming and J lost 2 bases, with 8 bases between them. The V gene's germline CDR1 is MGHDK and CDR2 SYGVNS. The CDR3 is 13 residues long. The study ran its PCR with 60 Vbeta and 13 Jbeta primers. TCRdb keeps only in-frame clones here, not all; method: immunoSEQ multiplex PCR. This sample has about 150,000 clones, with 68% found just once. V is TRBV25-1 and J is TRBJ2-1; the D gene is possibly TRBD2 (6 bases). The source of this sequence is a man aged 25 to 40 in good health and CMV-seropositive. The specimen sequenced was PBMCs. The CDR3 spells CASREGTYNEQFF. The CDR3 DNA follows: TGTGCCAGCAGGGAGGGCACCTACAATGAGCAGTTCTTC.